A single sample is the source of the 21 T cell receptor beta chains below, sequenced in a study of T cells after yellow fever vaccination. TCRdb itself ran the 5' RACE reads through MiXCR, one entry per CDR3 protein. The sample gives more than 450,000 distinct CDR3 sequences, 21% of which show up once; about 16% is in the top ten. The specimen comprised PBMCs, sampled approximately 22 days after the first yellow fever vaccination. These receptors were taken from a man between 18 and 35 years old who received the YFV17D yellow fever vaccine.

The chain links TRBV5-1 to TRBJ2-5; 10 bases align to TRBD2. Germline V gene sequence: CDR1 SGHRS, CDR2 YFSETQ. The CDR3 covers 16 residues. After removal of 2 bases from V and 2 bases from J, the junction contained 6 bases not matched to a gene. The CDR3 region has the DNA TGCGCCAGCAGCTTTGCTAGCGGGGGCCCTCAAGAGACCCAGTACTTC. Translation gives CASSFASGGPQETQYF.

The chain uses TRBV4-1 and TRBJ2-7; tentative D call: TRBD2 (6 bases). Germline assignment: CDR1 MGHRA and CDR2 YSYEKL. Deletions cut 0 bases from V and 7 bases from J, with 19 bases between. CDR3 length: 16 amino acids. This chain's CDR3 is CASSQDTAGWSGEQYF. Here the CDR3 DNA reads TGCGCCAGCAGCCAAGATACGGCGGGGTGGTCGGGGGAGCAGTACTTC.

This clonotype occurred a few times. The chain employs TRBV20-1 and TRBJ2-5; TRBD1 agrees at 9 bases. This CDR3 is built from 16 residues. Looked up from germline, CDR1 is DFQATT and CDR2 is SNEGSKA (reference sequence). Trimming cost V 1 base and J 0 bases; bases outside gene matches: 6. The CDR3, as DNA: TGCAGTGCTAGAGTGGGAGACAGGGGGTACCAAGAGACCCAGTACTTC. Amino acids: CSARVGDRGYQETQYF.

The chain employs TRBV5-4 and TRBJ2-3; D gene unclear. Trimming removed 4 bases from V and 0 bases from J, with 12 bases in between. Germline-derived CDR1 and CDR2 are SGHNT and YYREEE (reference sequence). CDR3 size: 15 residues. The DNA of the CDR3 is TGTGCCAGCAGCCATATCCAGGAGAGCACAGATACGCAGTATTTT. Translated, it gives CASSHIQESTDTQYF.

This clonotype occurred a few times. This chain joins TRBV4-3 and TRBJ2-1, with D perhaps TRBD1 (6 bases). The CDR3 loop spans 13 amino acids. Deletions cut 0 bases from V and 9 bases from J, with 9 bases between. The germline V gene encodes CDR1 LGHNA and CDR2 YSLEER. In nucleotides, the CDR3 is TGCGCCAGCAGCCAAGAGCAGGGGACTGAGCAGTTCTTC. Translation: CASSQEQGTEQFF.

This clonotype has just a few counts. Germline is not matched at one junction end, which may reflect a read error. V is TRBV28 and J is TRBJ1-2; D is ambiguous. The CDR3 length is 13 residues. CDR1 is MDHEN, CDR2 SYDVKM, per germline. The CDR3 DNA follows: TGTGCCAGCAGATTATCCGGACTTAGGGGCTACACCTTC. It codes for CASRLSGLRGYTF.

This clonotype was seen only a few times. The J gene is TRBJ2-7, the V gene TRBV7-8, with D perhaps matching TRBD1 (6 bases). The germline V gene has CDR1 SGHVS and CDR2 FQNEAQ. The CDR3 extends over 18 amino acids. V was cut by 0 bases and J by 0 bases, with 18 bases left in between. The CDR3: CASSLARTAISFSYEQYV. In DNA form, the CDR3 reads TGTGCCAGCAGCTTAGCGCGGACAGCTATCTCCTTCTCCTACGAGCAGTACGTC.

This clonotype was counted only a few times. This chain joins TRBV5-6 and TRBJ2-3, with 8 bases lining up with TRBD2. V lost 4 bases to trimming and J lost 2 bases; unmatched junction nucleotides: 6. The germline V gene encodes CDR1 SGHDT and CDR2 YYEEEE. The CDR3 runs to 15 residues. The CDR3 reads CASSPGGAFTDTQYF. CDR3 nucleotides: TGTGCCAGCAGCCCGGGGGGGGCATTCACAGATACGCAGTATTTT. Full variable domain (outside the CDR3, taken from reference TRBV5-6 and TRBJ2-3): DAGVTQSPTHLIKTRGQQVTLRCSPKSGHDTVSWYQQALGQGPQFIFQYYEEEERQRGNFPDRFSGHQFPNYSSELNVNALLLGDSALYLCASSPGGAFTDTQYFGPGTRLTVL.

This clonotype was recorded a few times. The rearrangement uses TRBV7-2 and TRBJ2-7; the D gene could be TRBD1 or TRBD2 (5 bases each). Germline V gene data show CDR1 as SGHTA and CDR2 as FQGNSA. The CDR3 loop spans 14 amino acids. V was cut by 5 bases and J by 2 bases, with 13 bases left in between. The DNA for the CDR3 is TGTGCCAGCAGCACCACTAGGGGACCCTACGAGCAGTACTTC. Protein: CASSTTRGPYEQYF.

The chain's CDR3 is CASSPRGAEQYF. The CDR3 DNA reads TGTGCCAGCTCACCACGGGGTGCCGAGCAGTACTTC. The J gene is TRBJ2-7, the V gene TRBV18; D unclear. V lost 1 base and J lost 6, with 7 bases in between. Germline V gives CDR1 KGHSH, CDR2 LQKENI. This CDR3 has 12 residues.

The V call is TRBV19, the J call TRBJ2-5; D call uncertain. CDR1 and CDR2 from the germline V gene are LNHDA and SQIVND (reference sequence). This CDR3 contains 13 residues. V was trimmed by 6 bases and J by 2 bases, leaving 10 bases between them. The CDR3 sequence is CASRRLGQETQYF. The CDR3 nucleotides read TGTGCCAGTAGACGACTTGGACAAGAGACCCAGTACTTC.

The chain uses TRBV6-1 and TRBJ1-4, with 10 bases identical to TRBD1. V lost 5 bases to trimming and J lost 10 bases; unmatched junction nucleotides: 7. The germline V gene encodes CDR1 MNHNS and CDR2 SASEGT. CDR3 length: 14 amino acids. CDR3 in DNA: TGTGCCAGCAGTACAGACAGGGGGCTAGGAAAACTGTTTTTT. Translating gives CASSTDRGLGKLFF.

The J gene is TRBJ1-6, the V gene TRBV12-3 or TRBV12-4; D may be TRBD1 (5 bases). Trimming stripped 0 bases from V and 10 bases from J, with 13 bases between. The CDR3 spans 15 residues. The CDR3, as DNA: TGTGCCAGCAGTTTAGCGGAGGGGTATCGGTCACCCCTCCACTTT. Encoded protein: CASSLAEGYRSPLHF.

V gene TRBV5-1 combines with J gene TRBJ2-7, with 8 bases that match TRBD2. Trimming cost V 3 bases and J 5 bases; bases outside gene matches: 10. Germline CDR1 is SGHRS and CDR2 is YFSETQ. This CDR3 is 15 amino acids long. The CDR3 is CASSYHERGLDEQYF. The CDR3 DNA reads as TGCGCCAGCAGCTACCACGAGCGGGGGCTGGACGAGCAGTACTTC.

This clonotype came up a few times. The rearrangement links TRBV20-1 to TRBJ2-1, with TRBD2 matching over 7 bases. V trimming: 3 bases; J trimming: 4 bases; junction bases outside the gene matches: 6. Germline V gene lookup returns CDR1 DFQATT and CDR2 SNEGSKA (reference sequence). This CDR3 region has 14 residues. In nucleotides, the CDR3 is TGCAGTGCTAGTCCTCGGGGGGATTACAATGAGCAGTTCTTC. Its translation is CSASPRGDYNEQFF.

This clonotype was picked up a small number of times. The rearrangement joins TRBV7-3 to TRBJ2-1, with 8 bases fitting TRBD2. Germline V gives CDR1 SGHTA, CDR2 FQGTGA. The CDR3 is 15 amino acids. V lost 5 bases, J lost 7 bases, and 10 bases stayed unmatched. The DNA for the CDR3 is TGTGCCAGCAGCCCGCGGGGGGCCCGGGCAAATGAGCAGTTCTTC. Amino acids: CASSPRGARANEQFF.

This clonotype was seen a handful of times. V is TRBV13 and J is TRBJ2-5, with D possibly being TRBD1 (6 bases). CDR3 length: 15 residues. V shed 2 bases and J shed 2 bases, with 12 bases lying between them. CDR1 and CDR2 from the germline V gene are PRHDT and FYEKMQ (reference sequence). CDR3 in amino acids: CASSLPGTLQETQYF. CDR3 nucleotides: TGTGCCAGCAGCTTACCCGGGACACTACAAGAGACCCAGTACTTC.

This clonotype was seen a handful of times. The V and J genes are TRBV7-2 and TRBJ2-5, with TRBD2 as a possible D gene (5 bases). CDR1 is SGHTA, CDR2 FQGNSA, per germline. Trimming shortened V by 3 bases and J by 1 base, and 9 bases separated the two germline ends. CDR3 length equals 14 residues. DNA of the CDR3: TGTGCCAGCAGCTTGCGAAGCGGCCAAGAGACCCAGTACTTC. The encoded protein is CASSLRSGQETQYF.

V usage is TRBV7-2 and J usage is TRBJ1-4, with TRBD1 matching 8 bases. The V and J ends lost 4 bases and 7 bases, in that order; junction bases with no gene match: 8. CDR3 length: 15 amino acids. CDR1 is SGHTA and CDR2 is FQGNSA in the germline V gene. This CDR3 is CASSSRTGSSEKLFF. CDR3 bases: TGTGCCAGCAGCTCCCGGACAGGGTCGAGTGAAAAACTGTTTTTT.

The table lists this clonotype with many counts. The rearrangement joins TRBV7-2 to TRBJ2-7; weak D call: TRBD1 (5 bases). CDR1 is SGHTA and CDR2 is FQGNSA in the germline V gene. Trimming took off 1 base at V and 3 bases at J, with 13 bases between the two ends. This CDR3 contains 15 residues. The CDR3 DNA sequence: TGTGCCAGCAGCTTAGGGCAGGGCAAAATCTACGAGCAGTACTTC. Encoded protein: CASSLGQGKIYEQYF.

This clonotype appeared a few times. CDR3 in amino acids: CASSYREEQPQHF. For the CDR3, the DNA is TGTGCCAGCAGTTACCGGGAAGAACAGCCCCAGCATTTT. The chain employs TRBV6-5 and TRBJ1-5; D unclear. This CDR3 is 13 amino acids long. Germline CDR1 and CDR2: MNHEY and SVGAGI. Trimming removed 2 bases at V and 7 bases at J, with 9 bases between.